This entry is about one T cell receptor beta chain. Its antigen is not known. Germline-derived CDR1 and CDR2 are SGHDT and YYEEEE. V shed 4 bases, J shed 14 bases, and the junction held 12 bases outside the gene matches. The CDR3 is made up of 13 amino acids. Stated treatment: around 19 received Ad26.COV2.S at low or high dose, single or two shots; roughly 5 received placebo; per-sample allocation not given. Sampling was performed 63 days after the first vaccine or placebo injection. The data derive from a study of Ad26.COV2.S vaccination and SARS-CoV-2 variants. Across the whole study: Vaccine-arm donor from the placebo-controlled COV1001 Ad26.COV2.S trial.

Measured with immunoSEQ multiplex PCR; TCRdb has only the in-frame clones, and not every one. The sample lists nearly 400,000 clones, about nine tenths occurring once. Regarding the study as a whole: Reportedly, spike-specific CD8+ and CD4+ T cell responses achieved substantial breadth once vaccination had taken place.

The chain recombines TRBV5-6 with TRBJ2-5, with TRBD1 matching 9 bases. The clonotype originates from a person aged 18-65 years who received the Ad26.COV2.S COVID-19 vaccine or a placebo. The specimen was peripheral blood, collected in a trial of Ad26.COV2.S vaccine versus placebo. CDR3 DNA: TGTGCCAGCAGCCAGCCGGGACAGGGAGGCTATTACTTC. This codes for CASSQPGQGGYYF. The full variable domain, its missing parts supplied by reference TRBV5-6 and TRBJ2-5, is DAGVTQSPTHLIKTRGQQVTLRCSPKSGHDTVSWYQQALGQGPQFIFQYYEEEERQRGNFPDRFSGHQFPNYSSELNVNALLLGDSALYLCASSQPGQGGYYFGPGTRLLVL.